Listed here are 17 T cell receptor beta chains from one sample, sequenced in a study of technical replicates of blood from a few donors. Measured with immunoSEQ multiplex PCR; TCRdb has only the in-frame clones, and not every one. The table includes roughly 90,000 clones, around 90% detected once. The material sequenced was T cells isolated from PBMCs. The receptors here all came from a human donor in good health.

The J gene is TRBJ1-1, the V gene TRBV19; the match to TRBD1 covers 9 bases. V trimming: 5 bases; J trimming: 6 bases; junction bases outside the gene matches: 7. CDR1 LNHDA and CDR2 SQIVND come from the germline V gene (reference sequence). CDR3 size: 14 residues. The CDR3 DNA sequence: TGTGCCAGTAGTCGGGACAGGGCGAAATCTGAAGCTTTCTTT. Its translation: CASSRDRAKSEAFF.

This clone turned up a few times. V and J are TRBV7-2 and TRBJ1-1; D may be TRBD1 (6 bases). With 5 bases removed from V and 4 bases from J, the gap between germline ends came to 17 bases. This CDR3 is 15 amino acids long. Germline CDR1 reads SGHTA; CDR2 reads FQGNSA. The CDR3 here is CASSSLGHPPTEAFF. The CDR3 DNA follows: TGTGCCAGCAGCAGTCTGGGACACCCTCCCACTGAAGCTTTCTTT.

The chain links TRBV5-1 to TRBJ2-3; 8 positions match TRBD1. The CDR3 consists of 14 residues. Germline loops: CDR1 SGHRS, CDR2 YFSETQ. V dropped 4 bases and J dropped 2; count of bases not matched to a gene: 3. This CDR3 is CASSHRGVTDTQYF. Here the CDR3 DNA reads TGCGCCAGCAGCCACAGGGGGGTCACAGATACGCAGTATTTT.

This chain joins TRBV5-1 and TRBJ2-1, with 7 bases lining up with TRBD2. This CDR3 spans 16 amino acids. Germline V gene sequence: CDR1 SGHRS, CDR2 YFSETQ. V was pared by 2 bases and J by 10 bases, with 15 bases of the junction left unmatched. The CDR3 here is CASSLESGIPLGEQFF. The DNA for the CDR3 is TGCGCCAGCAGCTTAGAAAGCGGGATTCCGTTGGGGGAGCAGTTCTTC.

The V call is TRBV18, the J call TRBJ1-5; D not certain. V shed 3 bases and J shed 9 bases, with 12 bases lying between them. The CDR3 is 13 residues long. Germline V gene lookup returns CDR1 KGHSH and CDR2 LQKENI. CDR3: CASSPGKFWPQHF. CDR3 nucleotides: TGTGCCAGCTCACCGGGCAAGTTTTGGCCCCAGCATTTT. The entire variable domain, with the rest obtained from reference TRBV18 and TRBJ1-5, is as follows: NAGVMQNPRHLVRRRGQEARLRCSPMKGHSHVYWYRQLPEEGLKFMVYLQKENIIDESGMPKERFSAEFPKEGPSILRIQQVVRGDSAAYFCASSPGKFWPQHFGDGTRLSIL.

The chain carries TRBV7-2 and TRBJ2-7; 7 positions agree with TRBD1. The germline gives CDR1 SGHTA, CDR2 FQGNSA. The V and J ends lost 5 bases and 6 bases, in that order; junction bases with no gene match: 13. CDR3 length: 15 residues. The CDR3 sequence: CASSLVGRGQTEQYF. The CDR3 DNA reads TGTGCCAGCAGCCTAGTAGGAAGGGGGCAGACCGAGCAGTACTTC.

V and J are TRBV27 and TRBJ2-3; 10 nucleotides line up with TRBD2. Germline trimming cut 1 base from V and 1 base from J; bases unmatched to any gene: 5. The CDR3 has 17 residues. The V gene's germline CDR1 is MNHEY and CDR2 SMNVEV (reference sequence). This CDR3 is CASSLYSLAGGTDTQYF. CDR3 sequence (DNA): TGTGCCAGCAGTTTATACTCTCTAGCGGGGGGCACAGATACGCAGTATTTT.

The chain employs TRBV28 and TRBJ2-7, with D perhaps matching TRBD1 (6 bases). Germline V gene lookup returns CDR1 MDHEN and CDR2 SYDVKM. CDR3 length: 17 amino acids. Between the trimmed V and J ends, which lost 3 bases and 0 bases, there was a span of 18 bases. CDR3 amino acids: CASSLMFGQRSSYEQYF. DNA of the CDR3: TGTGCCAGCAGTTTGATGTTTGGACAGCGAAGCTCCTACGAGCAGTACTTC.

This clone was picked up a small number of times. The chain employs TRBV15 and TRBJ1-5, with TRBD1 matching over 7 bases. Trimming removed 4 bases from V and 5 bases from J; junction bases left unmatched: 5. Germline CDR1 and CDR2: LNHNV and YYDKDF (reference sequence). The CDR3 covers 14 residues. The CDR3 reads CATSTGQVDQPQHF. Written as DNA, the CDR3 is TGTGCCACCAGCACTGGACAGGTGGATCAGCCCCAGCATTTT.

This clone was observed a single time. The gene calls are TRBV5-1 and TRBJ2-7; D ambiguous. CDR1 and CDR2 from the germline V gene are SGHRS and YFSETQ. This CDR3 has 16 residues. Trimming stripped 1 base from V and 0 bases from J, with 14 bases between. CDR3 loop: CASSLTVSEFSYEQYF. DNA for the CDR3: TGCGCCAGCAGCTTGACGGTTAGTGAGTTCTCCTACGAGCAGTACTTC.

This clone was counted a few times. The J gene is TRBJ1-4, the V gene TRBV11-3, with 8 bases fitting TRBD1. The CDR3 runs to 15 residues. V shed 4 bases, J shed 7 bases, and the junction held 8 bases outside the gene matches. Germline V CDR1 and CDR2: SGHNT, YENEEA. This CDR3 is CASSSRTGIGEKLFF. The CDR3 bases are TGTGCCAGCAGCTCCCGGACAGGGATTGGTGAAAAACTGTTTTTT.

The chain uses TRBV5-1 and TRBJ1-1; D is uncertain. CDR1 and CDR2 (germline): SGHRS, YFSETQ. The CDR3 length is 15 residues. Trimming shortened V by 2 bases and J by 4 bases, and 15 bases separated the two germline ends. Here the CDR3 DNA reads TGCGCCAGCAGCTTAGGCCCCAATGAGGTCACTGAAGCTTTCTTT. Translated: CASSLGPNEVTEAFF.

A few counts support this clone. CDR3: CASSSTQGKSEAFF. The CDR3 DNA sequence: TGTGCCAGCAGTTCAACTCAGGGGAAGTCTGAAGCTTTCTTT. The chain joins TRBV11-2 to TRBJ1-1, with TRBD1 as a possible D gene (6 bases). Germline V gene lookup returns CDR1 SGHAT and CDR2 FQNNGV. The length of the CDR3 is 14 residues. Trimming cost V 6 bases and J 6 bases, with 17 bases left between them. Based on the CDR3 plus reference TRBV11-2 and TRBJ1-1, the full variable domain is EAGVAQSPRYKIIEKRQSVAFWCNPISGHATLYWYQQILGQGPKLLIQFQNNGVVDDSQLPKDRFSAERLKGVDSTLKIQPAKLEDSAVYLCASSSTQGKSEAFFGQGTRLTVV.

The V call is TRBV5-4, the J call TRBJ2-5, with TRBD2 matching 7 bases. From germline, CDR1 is SGHNT and CDR2 YYREEE (reference sequence). With V trimmed by 2 bases and J by 2 bases, 0 bases remained unmatched. The CDR3 runs 13 residues. CDR3 in amino acids: CASSFSGQETQYF. The CDR3 DNA reads as TGTGCCAGCAGCTTTAGCGGGCAAGAGACCCAGTACTTC.

The chain employs TRBV7-2 and TRBJ2-7; 8 bases match TRBD1. Germline-derived CDR1 and CDR2 are SGHTA and FQGNSA. The CDR3 runs 15 residues. V was pared by 4 bases and J by 1 base, with 6 bases of the junction left unmatched. CDR3 residues: CASSYGTGLSYEQYF. The CDR3 nucleotides are TGTGCCAGCAGCTACGGGACAGGACTATCCTACGAGCAGTACTTC.

The chain recombines TRBV11-2 with TRBJ2-7; 8 nucleotides match TRBD1. From germline, CDR1 is SGHAT and CDR2 FQNNGV. The CDR3 is 15 residues long. V was clipped by 2 bases and J by 2 bases; unmatched bases: 5. This CDR3 reads CASSLRRDRTYEQYF. As DNA, the CDR3 is TGTGCCAGCAGCTTACGACGGGACAGGACCTACGAGCAGTACTTC.

The chain couples TRBV25-1 to TRBJ2-3, with D possibly TRBD2 on 6 matching bases. This CDR3 is built from 16 residues. CDR1 is MGHDK, CDR2 SYGVNS, per germline. Between the trimmed V and J ends, which lost 2 bases and 5 bases, there was a span of 17 bases. The CDR3 sequence: CASSELRGGSKDTQYF. In DNA form, the CDR3 reads TGTGCCAGCAGTGAACTGAGAGGAGGGTCTAAAGATACGCAGTATTTT.